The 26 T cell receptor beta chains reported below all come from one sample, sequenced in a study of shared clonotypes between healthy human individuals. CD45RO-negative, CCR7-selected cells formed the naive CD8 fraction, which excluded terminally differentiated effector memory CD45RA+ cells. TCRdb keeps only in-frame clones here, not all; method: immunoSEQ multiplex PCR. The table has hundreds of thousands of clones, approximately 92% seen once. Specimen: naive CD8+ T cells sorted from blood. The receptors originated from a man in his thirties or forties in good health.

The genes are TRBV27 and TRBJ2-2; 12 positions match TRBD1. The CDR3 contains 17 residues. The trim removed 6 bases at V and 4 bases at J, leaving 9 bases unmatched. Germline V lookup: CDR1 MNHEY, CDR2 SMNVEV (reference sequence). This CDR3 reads CASSTRDRGLGTGELFF. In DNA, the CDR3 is TGTGCCAGCAGCACCCGGGACAGGGGGCTTGGCACCGGGGAGCTGTTTTTT.

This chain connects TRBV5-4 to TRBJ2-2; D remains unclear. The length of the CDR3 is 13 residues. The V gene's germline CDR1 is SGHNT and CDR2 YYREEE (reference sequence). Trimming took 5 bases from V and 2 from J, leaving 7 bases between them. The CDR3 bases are TGTGCCAGCAGGGACGGAAACACCGGGGAGCTGTTTTTT. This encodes CASRDGNTGELFF.

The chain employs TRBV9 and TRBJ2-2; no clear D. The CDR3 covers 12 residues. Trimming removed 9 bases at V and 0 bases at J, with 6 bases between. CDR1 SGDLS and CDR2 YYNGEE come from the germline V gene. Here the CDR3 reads CATRSNTGELFF. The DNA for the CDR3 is TGTGCCACCCGCTCGAACACCGGGGAGCTGTTTTTT.

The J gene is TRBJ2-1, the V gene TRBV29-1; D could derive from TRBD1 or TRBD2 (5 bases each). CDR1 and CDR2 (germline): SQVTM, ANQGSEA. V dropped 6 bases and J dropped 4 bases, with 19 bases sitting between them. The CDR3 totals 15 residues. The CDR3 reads CSVNLSGRGYNEQFF. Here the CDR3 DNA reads TGCAGCGTCAACCTATCGGGACGGGGTTACAATGAGCAGTTCTTC.

The CDR3 is CASSISGTDNEQFF. The CDR3 nucleotides are TGTGCCAGTAGTATCAGCGGGACCGACAATGAGCAGTTCTTC. This chain connects TRBV19 to TRBJ2-1, with TRBD2 matching 7 bases. The CDR3 is 14 residues long. From germline, CDR1 is LNHDA and CDR2 SQIVND (reference sequence). Germline trimming cut 3 bases from V and 5 bases from J; bases unmatched to any gene: 4.

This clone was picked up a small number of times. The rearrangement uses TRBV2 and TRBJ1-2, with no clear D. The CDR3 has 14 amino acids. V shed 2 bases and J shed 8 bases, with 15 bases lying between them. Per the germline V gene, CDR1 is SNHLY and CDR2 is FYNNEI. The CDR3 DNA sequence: TGTGCCAGCAGTGAAACGCCGGGAGCTGGCGGCTACACCTTC. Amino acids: CASSETPGAGGYTF. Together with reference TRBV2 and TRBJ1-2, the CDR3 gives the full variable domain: EPEVTQTPSHQVTQMGQEVILRCVPISNHLYFYWYRQILGQKVEFLVSFYNNEISEKSEIFDDQFSVERPDGSNFTLKIRSTKLEDSAMYFCASSETPGAGGYTFGSGTRLTVV.

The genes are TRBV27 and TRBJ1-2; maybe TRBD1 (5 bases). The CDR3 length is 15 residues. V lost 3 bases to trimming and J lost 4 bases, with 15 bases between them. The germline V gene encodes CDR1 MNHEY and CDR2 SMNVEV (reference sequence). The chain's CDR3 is CASSFRGADGYGYTF. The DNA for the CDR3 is TGTGCCAGCAGTTTTAGGGGAGCGGATGGCTATGGCTACACCTTC.

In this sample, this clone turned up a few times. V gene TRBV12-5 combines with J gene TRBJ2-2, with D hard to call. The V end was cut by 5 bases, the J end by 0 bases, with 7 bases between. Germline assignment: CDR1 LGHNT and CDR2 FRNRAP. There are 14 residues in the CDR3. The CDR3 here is CASGMGTNTGELFF. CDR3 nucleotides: TGTGCTAGTGGTATGGGAACGAACACCGGGGAGCTGTTTTTT.

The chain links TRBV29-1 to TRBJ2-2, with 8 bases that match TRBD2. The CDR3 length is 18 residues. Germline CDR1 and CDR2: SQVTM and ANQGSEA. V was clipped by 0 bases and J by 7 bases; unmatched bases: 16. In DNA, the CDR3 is TGCAGCGTTGAAGATCTTCCGGGAGGGCCCAACCCGGTCGGGGAGCTGTTTTTT. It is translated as CSVEDLPGGPNPVGELFF.

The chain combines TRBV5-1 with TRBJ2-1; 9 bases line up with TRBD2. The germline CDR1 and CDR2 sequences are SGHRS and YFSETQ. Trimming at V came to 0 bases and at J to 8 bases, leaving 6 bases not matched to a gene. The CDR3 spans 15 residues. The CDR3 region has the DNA TGCGCCAGCAGCTTGGGTCTAGCGGGGATGGATGAGCAGTTCTTC. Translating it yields CASSLGLAGMDEQFF.

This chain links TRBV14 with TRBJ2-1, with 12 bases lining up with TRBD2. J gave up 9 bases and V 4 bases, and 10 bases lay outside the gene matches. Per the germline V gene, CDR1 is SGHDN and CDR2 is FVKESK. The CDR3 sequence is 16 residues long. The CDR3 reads CASSPLSSGRAGEQFF. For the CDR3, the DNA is TGTGCCAGCAGCCCCCTATCTAGCGGGAGGGCCGGTGAGCAGTTCTTC.

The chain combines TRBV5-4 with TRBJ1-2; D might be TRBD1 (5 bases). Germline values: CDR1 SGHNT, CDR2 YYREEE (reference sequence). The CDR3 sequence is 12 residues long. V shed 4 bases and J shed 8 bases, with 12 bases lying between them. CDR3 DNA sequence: TGTGCCAGCAGCCCCCCAGGGACGGGCTACACCTTC. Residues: CASSPPGTGYTF.

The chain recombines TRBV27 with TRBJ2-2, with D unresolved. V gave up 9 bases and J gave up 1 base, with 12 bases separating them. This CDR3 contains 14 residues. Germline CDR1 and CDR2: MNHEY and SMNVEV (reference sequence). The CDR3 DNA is TGTGCCAGTTCCACTACTTTGAACACCGGGGAGCTGTTTTTT. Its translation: CASSTTLNTGELFF.

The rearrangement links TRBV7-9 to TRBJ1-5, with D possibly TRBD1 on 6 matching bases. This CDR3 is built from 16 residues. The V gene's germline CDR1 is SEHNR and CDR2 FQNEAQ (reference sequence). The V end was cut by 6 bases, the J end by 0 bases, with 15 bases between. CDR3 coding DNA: TGTGCCAGCAGTGATCAGGGGCCCCATAGCAATCAGCCCCAGCATTTT. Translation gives CASSDQGPHSNQPQHF.

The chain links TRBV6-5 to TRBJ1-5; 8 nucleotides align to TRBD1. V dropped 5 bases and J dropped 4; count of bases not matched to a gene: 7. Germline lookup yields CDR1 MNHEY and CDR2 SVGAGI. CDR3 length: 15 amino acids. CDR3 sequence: CASSRTTGVNQPQHF. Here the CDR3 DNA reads TGTGCCAGCAGTCGAACGACAGGGGTTAATCAGCCCCAGCATTTT.

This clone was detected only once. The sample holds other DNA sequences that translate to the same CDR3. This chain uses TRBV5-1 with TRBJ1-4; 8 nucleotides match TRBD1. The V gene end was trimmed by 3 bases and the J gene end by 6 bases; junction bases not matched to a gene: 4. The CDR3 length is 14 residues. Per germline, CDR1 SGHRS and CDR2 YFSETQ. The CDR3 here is CASSSGTGDEKLFF. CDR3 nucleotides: TGCGCCAGCAGCTCCGGGACAGGAGATGAAAAACTGTTTTTT.

The CDR3, as DNA: TGTGCCAGCAGCTTAGCGCCTAGCGGGAGCTACGAGCAGTACTTC. Protein: CASSLAPSGSYEQYF. The V gene is TRBV7-2, the J gene TRBJ2-7; 10 nucleotides match TRBD2. Germline V gene lookup returns CDR1 SGHTA and CDR2 FQGNSA. The V gene end was trimmed by 0 bases and the J gene end by 3 bases; junction bases not matched to a gene: 2. This CDR3 spans 15 amino acids.

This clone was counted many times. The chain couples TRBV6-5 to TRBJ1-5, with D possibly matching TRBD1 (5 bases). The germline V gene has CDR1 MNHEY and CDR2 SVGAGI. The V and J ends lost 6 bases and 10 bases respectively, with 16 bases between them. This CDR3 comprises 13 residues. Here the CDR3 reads CASSKLSGQPQHF. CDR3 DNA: TGTGCCAGCAGCAAACTTTCGGGGCAACCCCAGCATTTT.

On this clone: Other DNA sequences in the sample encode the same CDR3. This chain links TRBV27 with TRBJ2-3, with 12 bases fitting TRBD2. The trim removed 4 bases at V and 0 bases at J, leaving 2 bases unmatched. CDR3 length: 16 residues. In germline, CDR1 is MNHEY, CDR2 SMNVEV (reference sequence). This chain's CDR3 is CASSSLAGGSTDTQYF. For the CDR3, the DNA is TGTGCCAGCAGTTCACTAGCGGGAGGAAGCACAGATACGCAGTATTTT.

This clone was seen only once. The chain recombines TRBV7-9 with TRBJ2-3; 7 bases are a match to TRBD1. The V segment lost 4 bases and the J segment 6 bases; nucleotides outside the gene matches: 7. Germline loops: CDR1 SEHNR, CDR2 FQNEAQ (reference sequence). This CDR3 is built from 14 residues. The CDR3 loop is CASSSDRAEDTQYF. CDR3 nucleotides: TGTGCCAGCAGCTCCGACAGGGCAGAGGATACGCAGTATTTT.

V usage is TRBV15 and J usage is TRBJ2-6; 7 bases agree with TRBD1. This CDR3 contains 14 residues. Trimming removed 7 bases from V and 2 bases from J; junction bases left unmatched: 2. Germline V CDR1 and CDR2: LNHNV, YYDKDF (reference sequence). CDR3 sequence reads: CATKTGAGANVLTF. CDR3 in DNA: TGTGCCACCAAAACAGGGGCTGGGGCCAACGTCCTGACTTTC. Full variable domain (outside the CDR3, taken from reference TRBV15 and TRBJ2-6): DAMVIQNPRYQVTQFGKPVTLSCSQTLNHNVMYWYQQKSSQAPKLLFHYYDKDFNNEADTPDNFQSRRPNTSFCFLDIRSPGLGDTAMYLCATKTGAGANVLTFGAGSRLTVL.

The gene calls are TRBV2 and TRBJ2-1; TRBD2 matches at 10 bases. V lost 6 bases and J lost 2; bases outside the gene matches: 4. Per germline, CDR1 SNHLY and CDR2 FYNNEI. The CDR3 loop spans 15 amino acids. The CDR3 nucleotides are TGTGCCAGCAGGGGACTAGCGCAAACCTACAATGAGCAGTTCTTC. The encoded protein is CASRGLAQTYNEQFF.

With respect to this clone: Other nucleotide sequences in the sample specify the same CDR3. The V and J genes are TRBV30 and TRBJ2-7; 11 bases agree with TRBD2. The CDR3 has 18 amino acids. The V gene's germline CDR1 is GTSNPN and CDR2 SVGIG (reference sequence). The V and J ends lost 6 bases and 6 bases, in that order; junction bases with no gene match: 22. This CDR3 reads CACWIAGGLGGPGSEQYF. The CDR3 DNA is TGTGCCTGTTGGATAGCGGGAGGGCTGGGGGGGCCGGGTTCCGAGCAGTACTTC.

In nucleotides, the CDR3 is TGTGCCAGCAGTCCTGACTTTAGCGGGAGTATCAATGAGCAGTTCTTC. Translated, it gives CASSPDFSGSINEQFF. This sequence joins TRBV27 and TRBJ2-1, with TRBD2 matching 9 bases. The CDR3 has 16 amino acids. Germline-derived CDR1 and CDR2 are MNHEY and SMNVEV (reference sequence). V shed 5 bases, J shed 6 bases, and the junction held 11 bases outside the gene matches.

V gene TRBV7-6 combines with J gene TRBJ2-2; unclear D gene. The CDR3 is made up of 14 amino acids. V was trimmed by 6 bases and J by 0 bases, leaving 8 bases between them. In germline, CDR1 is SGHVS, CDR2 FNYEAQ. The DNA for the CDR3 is TGTGCCAGCAGGATCTTCGCGAACACCGGGGAGCTGTTTTTT. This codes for CASRIFANTGELFF. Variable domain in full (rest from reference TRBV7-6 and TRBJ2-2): GAGVSQSPRYKVTKRGQDVALRCDPISGHVSLYWYRQALGQGPEFLTYFNYEAQQDKSGLPNDRFSAERPEGSISTLTIQRTEQRDSAMYRCASRIFANTGELFFGEGSRLTVL.

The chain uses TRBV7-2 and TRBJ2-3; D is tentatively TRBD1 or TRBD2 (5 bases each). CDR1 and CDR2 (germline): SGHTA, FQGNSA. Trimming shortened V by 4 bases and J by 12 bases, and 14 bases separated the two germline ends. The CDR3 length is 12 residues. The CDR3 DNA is TGTGCCAGCAGCTCCTCACCCCGGGACCAGTATTTT. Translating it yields CASSSSPRDQYF.